This is a list of T cell receptor beta chains from one sample in a study of T cell repertoires in cytomegalovirus infection. These TCRs are of unknown antigen specificity. TCRdb itself ran the reads through MiXCR, one entry per CDR3 protein. The sample holds about 89,000 distinct CDR3 sequences; 25% to 35% are singletons and the top ten take about three quarters. The source material was CD8+ T cells from cultured PBMCs, sampled from culture after CMV antigen stimulation. The receptors here all came from a human donor in good health (CMV status not recorded). Some clones in this sample may be carry-over from other donors' samples. Each CDR3 is given with its conserved first and last residue. The D gene is left open where the match is weak. Clone size is shown for a subset of rows, as once, few, many or a class of expanded clone.

J gene | CDR3 length | V gene | clone size | D gene | CDR3 protein | CDR3 DNA
TRBJ2-3 | 15 | TRBV27 | few | TRBD2 | CASSRRGVSTDTQYF | TGTGCCAGCAGCCGACGGGGGGTGAGCACAGATACGCAGTATTTT
TRBJ1-1 | 14 | TRBV12-5 | many | . | CASGPRTANTEAFF | TGTGCTAGTGGTCCCCGGACAGCGAACACTGAAGCTTTCTTT
TRBJ2-3 | 13 | TRBV5-6 | few | . | CASSLRGADTQYF | TGTGCCAGCAGCTTACGGGGCGCAGATACGCAGTATTTT
TRBJ1-1 | 15 | TRBV11-2 | . | . | CASSTQTLMNTEAFF | TGTGCCAGCAGCACCCAGACCCTTATGAACACTGAAGCTTTCTTT
TRBJ2-7 | 14 | TRBV29-1 | . | . | CSVESPGPPYEQYF | TGCAGCGTTGAATCGCCCGGACCACCCTACGAGCAGTACTTC
TRBJ2-5 | 15 | TRBV9 | . | . | CASSVEDYQKETQYF | TGTGCCAGCAGCGTAGAGGACTACCAAAAAGAGACCCAGTACTTC
TRBJ1-5 | 13 | TRBV12-3/TRBV12-4 | few | . | CASSLWGNQPQHF | TGTGCCAGCAGTTTGTGGGGAAATCAGCCCCAGCATTTT
TRBJ2-1 | 17 | TRBV4-1 | few | . | CASSPQRGGDVYNEQFF | TGCGCCAGCAGCCCGCAACGGGGCGGGGACGTCTACAATGAGCAGTTCTTC
TRBJ2-2 | 15 | TRBV19 | . | TRBD2 | CASSAGTTNTGELFF | TGTGCCAGTAGTGCCGGGACTACGAACACCGGGGAGCTGTTTTTT
TRBJ1-5 | 15 | TRBV6-4 | . | . | CATPRRSGPNQPQHF | TGTGCCACCCCGAGAAGAAGTGGACCCAATCAGCCCCAGCATTTT
TRBJ2-7 | 18 | TRBV12-3/TRBV12-4 | many | . | CASSLSPRTDRSSYEQYF | TGTGCCAGCAGTTTATCCCCCCGGACAGATAGGAGCTCCTACGAGCAGTACTTC
TRBJ2-7 | 12 | TRBV7-8 | many | . | CASSLGVREQYF | TGTGCCAGCAGCTTAGGGGTCCGCGAGCAGTACTTC
TRBJ1-5 | 16 | TRBV5-1 | many | TRBD1 | CASSASTGGPNQPQHF | TGCGCCAGCAGCGCCTCGACAGGGGGACCCAATCAGCCCCAGCATTTT
TRBJ2-2 | 14 | TRBV12-3/TRBV12-4 | once | . | CASSLEVDTGELFF | TGTGCCAGCAGTTTAGAAGTCGACACCGGGGAGCTGTTTTTT
TRBJ2-7 | 13 | TRBV7-6 | . | . | CASSSRDNYEQYF | TGTGCCAGCAGCTCCCGGGACAACTACGAGCAGTACTTC
TRBJ1-2 | 12 | TRBV20-1 | . | . | CSVPLGDYGYTF | TGCAGTGTCCCTTTGGGCGACTATGGCTACACCTTC
TRBJ1-1 | 14 | TRBV12-3/TRBV12-4 | . | . | CASSLESVNTEAFF | TGTGCCAGCAGTTTAGAGTCTGTGAACACTGAAGCTTTCTTT
TRBJ2-2 | 15 | TRBV4-1 | many | TRBD2 | CASSQDGGWVGELFF | TGCGCCAGCAGCCAAGACGGGGGGTGGGTCGGGGAGCTGTTTTTT
TRBJ1-2 | 12 | TRBV2 | once | TRBD1 | CASGQANYGYTF | TGTGCCAGTGGACAGGCTAACTATGGCTACACCTTC
TRBJ1-1 | 13 | TRBV11-2 | . | . | CASTVRQNTEAFF | TGTGCCAGCACCGTAAGACAGAACACTGAAGCTTTCTTT
TRBJ2-2 | 16 | TRBV6-5 | . | . | CASSYSGGGWSGELFF | TGTGCCAGCAGTTACTCCGGGGGCGGGTGGTCCGGGGAGCTGTTTTTT
TRBJ1-5 | 15 | TRBV12-3/TRBV12-4 | few | . | CASRRGRAVGQPQHF | TGTGCCAGCAGACGGGGACGGGCGGTGGGTCAGCCCCAGCATTTT
TRBJ2-2 | 16 | TRBV4-1 | . | . | CASSQAETERSGELFF | TGCGCCAGCAGCCAAGCCGAGACAGAGAGGTCCGGGGAGCTGTTTTTT
TRBJ1-2 | 17 | TRBV5-7 | . | TRBD1 | CASSGKKVGQGVCGYTF | TGTGCCAGCAGCGGCAAGAAAGTTGGACAGGGAGTCTGTGGCTACACCTTC
TRBJ2-5 | 15 | TRBV7-6 | . | TRBD1 | CASRDRAGGDETQYF | TGTGCCAGCCGGGACCGGGCAGGGGGCGATGAGACCCAGTACTTC
TRBJ2-7 | 14 | TRBV24-1 | . | . | CATRVPMFPHEQYF | TGTGCCACCCGGGTTCCCATGTTTCCCCACGAGCAGTACTTC
TRBJ1-1 | 14 | TRBV5-4 | few | . | CASSRGYQNTEAFF | TGTGCCAGCAGCCGAGGTTACCAGAACACTGAAGCTTTCTTT
TRBJ1-2 | 14 | TRBV7-6 | few | . | CASSLDRGPYGYTF | TGTGCCAGCAGCTTGGACCGGGGGCCCTATGGCTACACCTTC
TRBJ2-1 | 12 | TRBV3-1 | . | . | CASSPGFGEQFF | TGTGCCAGCAGTCCGGGGTTCGGTGAGCAGTTCTTC
TRBJ2-1 | 12 | TRBV9 | . | . | CASSVGYNEQFF | TGTGCCAGCAGCGTTGGTTACAATGAGCAGTTCTTC
TRBJ2-1 | 12 | TRBV7-2 | . | . | CASSLDLVEQFF | TGTGCCAGCAGCTTAGATCTGGTAGAGCAGTTCTTC
TRBJ2-3 | 18 | TRBV9 | . | TRBD2 | CASNRDGTTSIPPDTQYF | TGTGCCAGCAATCGTGATGGGACTACAAGTATACCCCCAGATACGCAGTATTTT
TRBJ2-5 | 16 | TRBV27 | . | TRBD1 | CASSISGQGAGETQYF | TGTGCCAGCAGTATATCCGGACAGGGGGCGGGTGAGACCCAGTACTTC
TRBJ2-4 | 15 | TRBV20-1 | . | . | CSAHSGTTAKNIQYF | TGCAGTGCCCACTCCGGGACAACAGCCAAAAACATTCAGTACTTC
TRBJ2-5 | 17 | TRBV28 | many | . | CASSLGNLFRGDETQYF | TGTGCCAGCAGTTTAGGGAACCTTTTTAGGGGGGATGAGACCCAGTACTTC
TRBJ2-1 | 18 | TRBV2 | few | . | CASSSPGRPGPLNPEQFF | TGTGCCAGCAGTTCGCCAGGCCGGCCGGGACCCCTAAATCCTGAGCAGTTCTTC
TRBJ1-1 | 13 | TRBV6-1 | . | . | CVSSYSFNTEAFF | TGTGTCAGCAGTTACAGCTTTAACACTGAAGCTTTCTTT
TRBJ2-4 | 14 | TRBV7-3 | many | . | CASSLFLQENIQYF | TGTGCCAGCAGCTTATTCTTACAAGAAAACATTCAGTACTTC
TRBJ2-6 | 15 | TRBV4-1 | many | . | CASSQAPLWANVLTF | TGCGCCAGCAGCCAAGCCCCCTTGTGGGCCAACGTCCTGACTTTC
TRBJ2-7 | 14 | TRBV7-2 | . | TRBD1 | CASSPGGSTYEQYF | TGTGCCAGCAGCCCAGGGGGCAGTACCTACGAGCAGTACTTC
TRBJ2-2 | 14 | TRBV27 | few | . | CASSSGRNTGELFF | TGTGCCAGCAGTTCGGGAAGGAACACCGGGGAGCTGTTTTTT
TRBJ2-2 | 15 | TRBV28 | few | . | CASSSSGPYTGELFF | TGTGCCAGCAGTTCGTCCGGGCCTTACACCGGGGAGCTGTTTTTT
TRBJ1-1 | 17 | TRBV6-2/TRBV6-3 | . | . | CASSYSLQSSWNTEAFF | TGTGCCAGCAGTTACTCATTACAGAGTTCATGGAACACTGAAGCTTTCTTT
TRBJ1-4 | 14 | TRBV20-1 | . | . | CSAPDTTLGEKLFF | TGCAGTGCTCCAGACACAACCCTGGGTGAAAAACTGTTTTTT
TRBJ1-1 | 15 | TRBV30 | . | TRBD1 | CAWSPPGTANTEAFF | TGTGCCTGGAGTCCCCCCGGGACAGCGAACACTGAAGCTTTCTTT
TRBJ2-3 | 14 | TRBV7-9 | . | . | CASSGGASTDTQYF | TGTGCCAGCAGCGGGGGGGCTAGCACAGATACGCAGTATTTT
TRBJ2-1 | 17 | TRBV15 | . | TRBD2 | CATSSPLLAVSYNEQFF | TGTGCCACCAGTTCCCCACTACTAGCGGTCTCCTACAATGAGCAGTTCTTC
TRBJ2-2 | 16 | TRBV15 | many | . | CATSRDLVTNTGELFF | TGTGCCACCAGCAGGGACCTAGTTACGAACACCGGGGAGCTGTTTTTT
TRBJ2-6 | 13 | TRBV11-2 | . | . | CASSLAGANVLTF | TGTGCCAGCAGCTTAGCTGGGGCCAACGTCCTGACTTTC
TRBJ2-1 | 11 | TRBV19 | . | . | CASIAGNEQFF | TGTGCCAGTATTGCCGGGAATGAGCAGTTCTTC
TRBJ1-1 | 13 | TRBV4-1 | . | . | CASGSGSNTEAFF | TGCGCCAGTGGCTCCGGATCGAACACTGAAGCTTTCTTT
TRBJ2-7 | 15 | TRBV9 | once | TRBD2 | CASSVGVAGGYEQYF | TGTGCCAGCAGCGTAGGCGTAGCGGGGGGCTACGAGCAGTACTTC
TRBJ1-1 | 11 | TRBV20-1 | few | . | CSASVNTEAFF | TGCAGTGCCTCAGTGAACACTGAAGCTTTCTTT
TRBJ1-1 | 16 | TRBV12-3/TRBV12-4 | many | TRBD1 | CASSPYPGQTNTEAFF | TGTGCCAGCAGTCCTTACCCGGGACAGACGAACACTGAAGCTTTCTTT
TRBJ1-6 | 16 | TRBV3-1 | . | . | CASSQEYGRVDSPLHF | TGTGCCAGCAGCCAAGAATACGGCAGGGTGGATTCACCCCTCCACTTT
TRBJ1-1 | 14 | TRBV9 | many | . | CASSEEGEVTEAFF | TGTGCCAGCAGCGAGGAGGGGGAGGTCACTGAAGCTTTCTTT
TRBJ1-5 | 15 | TRBV28 | few | . | CASSKGRGSNQPQHF | TGTGCCAGCAGTAAGGGTCGGGGGTCCAATCAGCCCCAGCATTTT
TRBJ1-2 | 13 | TRBV27 | . | . | CASSSGDPYGYTF | TGTGCCAGCAGTTCGGGAGACCCGTACGGCTACACCTTC